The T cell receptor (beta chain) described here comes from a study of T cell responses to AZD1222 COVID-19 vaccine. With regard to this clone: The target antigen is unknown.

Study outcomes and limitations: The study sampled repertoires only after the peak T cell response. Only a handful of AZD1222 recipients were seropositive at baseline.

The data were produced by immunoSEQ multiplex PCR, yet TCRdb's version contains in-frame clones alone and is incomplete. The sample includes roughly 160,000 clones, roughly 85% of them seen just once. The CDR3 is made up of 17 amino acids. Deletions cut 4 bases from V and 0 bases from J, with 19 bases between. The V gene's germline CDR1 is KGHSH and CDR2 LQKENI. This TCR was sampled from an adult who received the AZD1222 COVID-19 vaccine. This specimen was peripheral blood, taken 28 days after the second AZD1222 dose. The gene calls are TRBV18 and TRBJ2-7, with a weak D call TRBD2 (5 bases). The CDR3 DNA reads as TGTGCCAGCTCACTCGTACTCGGGGTCGGAATCTCCTACGAGCAGTACTTC. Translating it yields CASSLVLGVGISYEQYF.